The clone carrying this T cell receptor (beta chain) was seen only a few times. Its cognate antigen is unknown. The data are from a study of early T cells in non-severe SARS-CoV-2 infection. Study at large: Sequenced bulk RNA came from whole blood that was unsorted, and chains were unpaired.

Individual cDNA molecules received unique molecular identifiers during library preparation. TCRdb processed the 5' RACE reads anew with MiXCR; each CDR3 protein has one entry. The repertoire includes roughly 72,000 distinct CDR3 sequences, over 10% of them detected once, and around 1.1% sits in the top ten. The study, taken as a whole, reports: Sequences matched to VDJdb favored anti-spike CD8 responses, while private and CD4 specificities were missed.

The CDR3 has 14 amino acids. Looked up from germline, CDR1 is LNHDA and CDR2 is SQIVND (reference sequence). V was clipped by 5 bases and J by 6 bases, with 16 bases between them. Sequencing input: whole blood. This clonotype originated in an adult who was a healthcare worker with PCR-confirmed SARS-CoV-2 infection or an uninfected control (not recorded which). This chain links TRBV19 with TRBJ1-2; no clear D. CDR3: CASSVPLVSDGYTF. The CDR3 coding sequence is TGTGCCAGTAGTGTACCCTTGGTCTCCGATGGCTACACCTTC.